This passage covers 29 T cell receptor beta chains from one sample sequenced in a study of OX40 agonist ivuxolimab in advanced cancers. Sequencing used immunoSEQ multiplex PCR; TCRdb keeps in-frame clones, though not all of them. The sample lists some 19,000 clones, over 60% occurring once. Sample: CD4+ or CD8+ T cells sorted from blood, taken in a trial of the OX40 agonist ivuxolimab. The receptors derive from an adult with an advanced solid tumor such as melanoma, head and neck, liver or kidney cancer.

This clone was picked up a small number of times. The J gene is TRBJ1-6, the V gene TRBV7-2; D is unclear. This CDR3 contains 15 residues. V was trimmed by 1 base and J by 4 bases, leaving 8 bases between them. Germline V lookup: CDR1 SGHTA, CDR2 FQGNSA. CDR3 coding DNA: TGTGCCAGCAGCTTAGAAGCAGCGTATAATTCACCCCTCCACTTT. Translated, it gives CASSLEAAYNSPLHF. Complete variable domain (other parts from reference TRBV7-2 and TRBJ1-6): GAGVSQSPSNKVTEKGKDVELRCDPISGHTALYWYRQSLGQGLEFLIYFQGNSAPDKSGLPSDRFSAERTGGSVSTLTIQRTQQEDSAVYLCASSLEAAYNSPLHFGNGTRLTVT.

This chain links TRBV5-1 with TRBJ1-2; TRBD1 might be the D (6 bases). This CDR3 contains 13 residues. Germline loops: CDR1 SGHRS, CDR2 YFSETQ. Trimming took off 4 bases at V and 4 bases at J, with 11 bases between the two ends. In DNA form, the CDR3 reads TGCGCCAGCAGCCCCGACAGGATCTATGGCTACACCTTC. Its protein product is CASSPDRIYGYTF.

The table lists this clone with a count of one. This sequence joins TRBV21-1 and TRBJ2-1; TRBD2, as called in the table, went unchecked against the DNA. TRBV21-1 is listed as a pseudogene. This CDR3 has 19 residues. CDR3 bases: TGTGCCAGCAGCCTTCCGGGACTAGCGGGACCCTCCACCTACAATGAGCAGTTCTTC. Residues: CASSLPGLAGPSTYNEQFF.

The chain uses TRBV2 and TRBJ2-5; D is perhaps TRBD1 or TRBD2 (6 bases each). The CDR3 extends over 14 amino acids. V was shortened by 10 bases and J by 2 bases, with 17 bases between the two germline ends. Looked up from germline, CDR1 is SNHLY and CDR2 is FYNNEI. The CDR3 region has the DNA TGTGCCACCCATTACGGGGGCCTACAAGAGACCCAGTACTTC. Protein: CATHYGGLQETQYF.

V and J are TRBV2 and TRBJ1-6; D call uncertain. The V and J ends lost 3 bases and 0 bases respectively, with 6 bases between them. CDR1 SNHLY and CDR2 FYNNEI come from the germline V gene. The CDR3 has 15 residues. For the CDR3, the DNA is TGTGCCAGCAGTGAGCAAGGCTCCTATAATTCACCCCTCCACTTT. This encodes CASSEQGSYNSPLHF. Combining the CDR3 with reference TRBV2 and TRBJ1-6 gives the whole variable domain EPEVTQTPSHQVTQMGQEVILRCVPISNHLYFYWYRQILGQKVEFLVSFYNNEISEKSEIFDDQFSVERPDGSNFTLKIRSTKLEDSAMYFCASSEQGSYNSPLHFGNGTRLTVT.

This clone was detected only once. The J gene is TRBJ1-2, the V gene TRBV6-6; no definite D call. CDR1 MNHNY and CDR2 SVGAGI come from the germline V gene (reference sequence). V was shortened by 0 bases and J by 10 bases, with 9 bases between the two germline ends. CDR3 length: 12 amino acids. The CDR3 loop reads CASSYSSEIYTF. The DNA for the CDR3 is TGTGCCAGCAGTTACTCTTCAGAAATCTACACCTTC.

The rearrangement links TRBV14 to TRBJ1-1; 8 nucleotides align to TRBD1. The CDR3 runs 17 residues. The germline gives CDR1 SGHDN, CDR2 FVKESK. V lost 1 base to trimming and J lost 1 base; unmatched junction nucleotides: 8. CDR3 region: CASSQARQGTANTEAFF. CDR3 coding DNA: TGTGCCAGCAGCCAAGCTCGACAGGGGACAGCGAACACTGAAGCTTTCTTT.

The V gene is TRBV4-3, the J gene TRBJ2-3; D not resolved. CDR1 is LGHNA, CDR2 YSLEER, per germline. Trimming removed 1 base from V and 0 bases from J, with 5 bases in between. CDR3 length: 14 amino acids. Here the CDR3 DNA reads TGCGCCAGCAGCCAAGGAGCAAGCACAGATACGCAGTATTTT. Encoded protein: CASSQGASTDTQYF.

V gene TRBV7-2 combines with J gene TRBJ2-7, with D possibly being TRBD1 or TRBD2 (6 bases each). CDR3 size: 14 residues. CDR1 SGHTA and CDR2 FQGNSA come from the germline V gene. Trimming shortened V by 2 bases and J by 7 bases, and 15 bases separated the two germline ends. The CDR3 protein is CASSLTSGGREQYF. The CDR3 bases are TGTGCCAGCAGCTTAACTAGTGGGGGGCGGGAGCAGTACTTC.

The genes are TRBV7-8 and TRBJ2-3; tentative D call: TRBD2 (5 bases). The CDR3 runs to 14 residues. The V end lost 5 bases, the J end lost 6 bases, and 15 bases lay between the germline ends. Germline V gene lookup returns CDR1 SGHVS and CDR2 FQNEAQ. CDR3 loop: CASSPQTSGDTQYF. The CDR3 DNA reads TGTGCCAGCAGCCCCCAGACCTCGGGGGATACGCAGTATTTT.

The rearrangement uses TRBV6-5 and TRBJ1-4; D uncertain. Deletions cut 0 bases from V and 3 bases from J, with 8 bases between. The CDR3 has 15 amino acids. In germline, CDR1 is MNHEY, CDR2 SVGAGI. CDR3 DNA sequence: TGTGCCAGCAGTTACTCGGGGTCCTCTAATGAAAAACTGTTTTTT. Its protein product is CASSYSGSSNEKLFF.

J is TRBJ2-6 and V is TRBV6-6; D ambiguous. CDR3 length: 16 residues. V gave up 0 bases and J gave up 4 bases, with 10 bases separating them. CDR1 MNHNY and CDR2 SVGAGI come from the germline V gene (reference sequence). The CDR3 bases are TGTGCCAGCAGTTACTCCCCCAGTCCCGGGGCCAACGTCCTGACTTTC. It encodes CASSYSPSPGANVLTF.

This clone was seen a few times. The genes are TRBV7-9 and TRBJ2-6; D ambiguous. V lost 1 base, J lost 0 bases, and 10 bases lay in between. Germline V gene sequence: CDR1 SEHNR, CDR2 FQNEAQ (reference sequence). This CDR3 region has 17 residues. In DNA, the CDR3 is TGTGCCAGCAGCTTAGTATCAGAAACCTCTGGGGCCAACGTCCTGACTTTC. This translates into CASSLVSETSGANVLTF.

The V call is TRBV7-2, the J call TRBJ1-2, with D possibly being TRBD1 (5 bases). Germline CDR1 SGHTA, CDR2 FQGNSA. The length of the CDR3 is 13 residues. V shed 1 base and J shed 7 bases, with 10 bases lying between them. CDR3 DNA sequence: TGTGCCAGCAGCTTAGAAGGGGAGGGTGGCTACACCTTC. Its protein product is CASSLEGEGGYTF.

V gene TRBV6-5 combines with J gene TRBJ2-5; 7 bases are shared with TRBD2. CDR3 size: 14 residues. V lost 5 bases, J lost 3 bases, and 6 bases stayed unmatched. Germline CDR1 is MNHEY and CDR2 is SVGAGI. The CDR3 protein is CASSPSGREETQYF. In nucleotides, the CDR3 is TGTGCCAGCAGTCCGTCTGGGAGGGAAGAGACCCAGTACTTC.

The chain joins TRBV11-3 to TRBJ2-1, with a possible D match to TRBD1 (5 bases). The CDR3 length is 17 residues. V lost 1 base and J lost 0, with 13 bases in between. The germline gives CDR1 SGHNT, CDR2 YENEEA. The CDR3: CASSLAPQGYSYNEQFF. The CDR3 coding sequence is TGTGCCAGCAGCTTAGCCCCCCAGGGCTACTCCTACAATGAGCAGTTCTTC.

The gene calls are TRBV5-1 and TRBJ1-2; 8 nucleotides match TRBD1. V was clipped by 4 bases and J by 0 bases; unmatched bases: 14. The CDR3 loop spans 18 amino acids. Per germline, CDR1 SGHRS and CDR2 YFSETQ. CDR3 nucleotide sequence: TGCGCCAGCAGCCCGGGACAGGCGGCAATGTTAGCTAACTATGGCTACACCTTC. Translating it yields CASSPGQAAMLANYGYTF. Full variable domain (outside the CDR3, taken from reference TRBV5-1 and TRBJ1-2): KAGVTQTPRYLIKTRGQQVTLSCSPISGHRSVSWYQQTPGQGLQFLFEYFSETQRNKGNFPGRFSGRQFSNSRSEMNVSTLELGDSALYLCASSPGQAAMLANYGYTFGSGTRLTVV.

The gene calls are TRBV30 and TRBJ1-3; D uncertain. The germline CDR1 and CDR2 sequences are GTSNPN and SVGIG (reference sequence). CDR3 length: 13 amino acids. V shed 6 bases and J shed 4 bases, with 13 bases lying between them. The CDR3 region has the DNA TGTGCCTGCCAGTGGGTAGCCGGAAACACCATATATTTT. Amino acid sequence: CACQWVAGNTIYF.

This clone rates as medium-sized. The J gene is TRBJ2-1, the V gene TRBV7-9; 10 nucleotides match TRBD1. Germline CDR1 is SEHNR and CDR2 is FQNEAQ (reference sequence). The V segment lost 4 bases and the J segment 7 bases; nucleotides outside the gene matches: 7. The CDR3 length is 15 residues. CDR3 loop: CASSSRDRGLNEQFF. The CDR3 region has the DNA TGTGCCAGCAGCTCCCGGGACAGGGGATTGAATGAGCAGTTCTTC.

CDR3 in amino acids: CASSVRQDGGGELFF. In nucleotides, the CDR3 is TGTGCCAGCAGCGTCCGACAGGACGGGGGCGGGGAGCTGTTTTTT. This chain connects TRBV9 to TRBJ2-2; perhaps D is TRBD1 or TRBD2 (6 bases each). This CDR3 region has 15 residues. Germline CDR1 reads SGDLS; CDR2 reads YYNGEE. V lost 2 bases, J lost 7 bases, and 15 bases lay in between.

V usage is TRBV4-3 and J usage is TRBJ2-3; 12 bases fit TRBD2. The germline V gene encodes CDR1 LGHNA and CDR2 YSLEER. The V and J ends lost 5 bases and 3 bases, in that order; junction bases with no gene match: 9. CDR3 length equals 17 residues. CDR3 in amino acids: CASSGWGLAGGTDTQYF. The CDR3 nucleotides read TGCGCCAGCAGCGGATGGGGCCTAGCGGGAGGGACAGATACGCAGTATTTT.

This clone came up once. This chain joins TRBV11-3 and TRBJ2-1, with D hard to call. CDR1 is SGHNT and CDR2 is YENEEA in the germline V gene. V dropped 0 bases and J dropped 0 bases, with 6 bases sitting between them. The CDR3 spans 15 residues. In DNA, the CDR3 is TGTGCCAGCAGCTTAGATCAGAGCTCCTACAATGAGCAGTTCTTC. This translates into CASSLDQSSYNEQFF.

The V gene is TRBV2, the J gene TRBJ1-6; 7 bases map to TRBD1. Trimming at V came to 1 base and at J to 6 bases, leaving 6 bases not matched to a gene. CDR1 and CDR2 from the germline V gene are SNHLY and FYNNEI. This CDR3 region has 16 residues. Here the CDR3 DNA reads TGTGCCAGCAGTGAAGAAGGGGGCTTTGGTAATTCACCCCTCCACTTT. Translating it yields CASSEEGGFGNSPLHF.

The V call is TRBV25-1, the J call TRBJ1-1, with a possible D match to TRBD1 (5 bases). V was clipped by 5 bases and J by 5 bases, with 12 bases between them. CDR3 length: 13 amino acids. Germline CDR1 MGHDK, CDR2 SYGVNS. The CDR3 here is CASSTLQGTEAFF. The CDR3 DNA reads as TGTGCCAGCAGTACACTCCAGGGAACTGAAGCTTTCTTT. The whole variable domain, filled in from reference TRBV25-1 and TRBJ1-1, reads EADIYQTPRYLVIGTGKKITLECSQTMGHDKMYWYQQDPGMELHLIHYSYGVNSTEKGDLSSESTVSRIRTEHFPLTLESARPSHTSQYLCASSTLQGTEAFFGQGTRLTVV.

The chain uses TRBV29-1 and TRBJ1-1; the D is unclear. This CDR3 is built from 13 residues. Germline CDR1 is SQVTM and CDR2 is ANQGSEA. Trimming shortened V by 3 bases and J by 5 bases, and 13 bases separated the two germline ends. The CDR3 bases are TGCAGCGTTGATCTGGACGAACTAACTGAAGCTTTCTTT. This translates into CSVDLDELTEAFF.

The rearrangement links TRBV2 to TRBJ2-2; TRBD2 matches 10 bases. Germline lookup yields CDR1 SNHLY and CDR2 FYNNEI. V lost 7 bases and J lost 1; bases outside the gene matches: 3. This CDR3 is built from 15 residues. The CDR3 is CASKRTSGNTGELFF. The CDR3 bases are TGTGCCAGCAAGAGGACTAGCGGGAACACCGGGGAGCTGTTTTTT.

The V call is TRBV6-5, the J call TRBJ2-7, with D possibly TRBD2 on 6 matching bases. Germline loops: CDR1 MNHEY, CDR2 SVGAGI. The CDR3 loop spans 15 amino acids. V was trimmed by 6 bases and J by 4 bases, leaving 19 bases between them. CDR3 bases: TGTGCCAGCAGAGGAGGGGCCGTGGGTCTATACGAGCAGTACTTC. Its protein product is CASRGGAVGLYEQYF.

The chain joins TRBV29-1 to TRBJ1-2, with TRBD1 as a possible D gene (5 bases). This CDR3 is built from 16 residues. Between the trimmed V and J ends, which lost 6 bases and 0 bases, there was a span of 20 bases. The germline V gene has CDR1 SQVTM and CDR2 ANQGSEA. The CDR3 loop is CSVHSPSGPANYGYTF. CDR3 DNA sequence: TGCAGCGTCCACTCCCCTTCGGGGCCAGCTAACTATGGCTACACCTTC.

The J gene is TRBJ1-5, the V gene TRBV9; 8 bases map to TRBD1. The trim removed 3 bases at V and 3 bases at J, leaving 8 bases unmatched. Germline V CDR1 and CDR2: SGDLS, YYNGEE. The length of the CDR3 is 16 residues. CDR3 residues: CASSAGAGGNNQPQHF. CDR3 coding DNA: TGTGCCAGCAGCGCGGGGGCAGGGGGCAACAATCAGCCCCAGCATTTT.